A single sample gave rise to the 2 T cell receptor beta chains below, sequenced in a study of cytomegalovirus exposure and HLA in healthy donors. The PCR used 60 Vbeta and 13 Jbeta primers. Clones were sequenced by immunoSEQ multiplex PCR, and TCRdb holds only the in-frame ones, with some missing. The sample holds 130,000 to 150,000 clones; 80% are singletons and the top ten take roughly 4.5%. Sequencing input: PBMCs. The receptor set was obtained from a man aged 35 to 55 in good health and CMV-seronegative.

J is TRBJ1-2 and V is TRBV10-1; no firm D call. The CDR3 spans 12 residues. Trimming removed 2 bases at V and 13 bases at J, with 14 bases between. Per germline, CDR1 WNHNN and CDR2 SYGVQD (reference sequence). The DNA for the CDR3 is TGCGCCAGCAGTGAGGGTTCGGTCGGTATCACCTTC. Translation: CASSEGSVGITF.

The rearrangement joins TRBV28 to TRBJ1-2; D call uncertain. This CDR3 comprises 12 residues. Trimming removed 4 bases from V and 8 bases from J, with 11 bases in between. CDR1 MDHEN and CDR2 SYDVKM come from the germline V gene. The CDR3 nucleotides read TGTGCCAGCAGTTCATTCCCCCGGGGCTACACCTTC. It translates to CASSSFPRGYTF.